The 9 T cell receptor beta chains below all came from one sample that was sequenced in a study of T cell repertoires in cytomegalovirus infection. TCRdb reprocessed the reads via MiXCR and lists one record per CDR3 protein. The data hold some 680,000 distinct CDR3 sequences, with roughly 36% observed a single time. The material sequenced was PBMCs. These receptor sequences come from a human donor in good health (CMV status not recorded). Some clones in this sample may be carry-over from other donors' samples.

As concerns this clonotype: One junction end disagrees with the germline gene, perhaps due to a read error. This chain joins TRBV7-6 and TRBJ2-1; 10 positions match TRBD1. The germline gives CDR1 SGHVS, CDR2 FNYEAQ. The CDR3 has 11 residues. The CDR3: CASSWGQGLYF. The CDR3 DNA is TGTGCCAGCAGCTGGGGACAGGGGTTGTACTTC. The full variable domain, its missing parts supplied by reference TRBV7-6 and TRBJ2-1, is GAGVSQSPRYKVTKRGQDVALRCDPISGHVSLYWYRQALGQGPEFLTYFNYEAQQDKSGLPNDRFSAERPEGSISTLTIQRTEQRDSAMYRCASSWGQGLYFGPGTRLTVL.

The CDR3 bases are TGTGCCAGCAGCCTACCGGGAAGGACGGATCAGCCCCAGCATTTT. It yields the protein CASSLPGRTDQPQHF. This chain links TRBV12-3 or TRBV12-4 with TRBJ1-5; D gene ambiguous. Trimming took off 6 bases at V and 5 bases at J, with 17 bases between the two ends. There are 15 residues in the CDR3.

Note on this clonotype: No conserved phenylalanine or tryptophan ends this CDR3, so it is likely a read error. The chain links TRBV7-8 to TRBJ1-2; no firm D call. V shed 1 base and J shed 4 bases, with 7 bases lying between them. CDR1 is SGHVS, CDR2 FQNEAQ, per germline. The CDR3 contains 13 residues. The CDR3 loop is CASSLERSYGYTL. The CDR3 DNA follows: TGTGCCAGCAGCTTAGAGCGGAGCTATGGCTACACCTTA.

The chain uses TRBV5-6 and TRBJ1-5; D not certain. CDR3 size: 19 residues. V was cut by 3 bases and J by 1 base, with 23 bases left in between. CDR1 is SGHDT and CDR2 is YYEEEE in the germline V gene. CDR3 protein: CASSSLQMSGSGSNQPQHF. As DNA, the CDR3 is TGTGCCAGCAGCTCCCTTCAGATGTCGGGGAGTGGAAGCAATCAGCCCCAGCATTTT.

The chain joins TRBV19 to TRBJ1-1, with D perhaps TRBD1 (5 bases). The CDR3 is made up of 14 amino acids. Germline V gene data show CDR1 as LNHDA and CDR2 as SQIVND (reference sequence). V dropped 5 bases and J dropped 5 bases, with 15 bases sitting between them. CDR3 sequence: CASSAAGARTEAFF. Here the CDR3 DNA reads TGTGCCAGTAGTGCGGCCGGGGCGCGGACTGAAGCTTTCTTT.

This clonotype was detected only a few times. The chain carries TRBV20-1 and TRBJ1-3; D remains ambiguous. The germline CDR1 and CDR2 sequences are DFQATT and SNEGSKA (reference sequence). The CDR3 sequence is 14 residues long. Trimming took off 6 bases at V and 0 bases at J, with 12 bases between the two ends. CDR3 in amino acids: CSARTGISGNTIYF. The CDR3 DNA is TGCAGTGCAAGGACCGGGATCTCTGGAAACACCATATATTTT.

In this sample, this clonotype turned up a few times. The chain couples TRBV15 to TRBJ1-1; D may be TRBD1 (6 bases). V shed 5 bases and J shed 1 base, with 11 bases lying between them. Germline-derived CDR1 and CDR2 are LNHNV and YYDKDF (reference sequence). CDR3 length: 14 amino acids. CDR3 sequence reads: CATSPEGGNTEAFF. CDR3 in DNA: TGTGCCACCAGCCCCGAGGGGGGGAACACTGAAGCTTTCTTT.

The genes are TRBV15 and TRBJ1-3; a weak D match, TRBD1 (6 bases). Germline-derived CDR1 and CDR2 are LNHNV and YYDKDF (reference sequence). V was shortened by 0 bases and J by 5 bases, with 11 bases between the two germline ends. The CDR3 runs to 15 residues. The CDR3 region is CATSRDHRERNTIYF. CDR3 nucleotide sequence: TGTGCCACCAGCAGAGATCACAGGGAACGAAACACCATATATTTT. The complete variable domain, with remaining parts taken from reference TRBV15 and TRBJ1-3, reads DAMVIQNPRYQVTQFGKPVTLSCSQTLNHNVMYWYQQKSSQAPKLLFHYYDKDFNNEADTPDNFQSRRPNTSFCFLDIRSPGLGDTAMYLCATSRDHRERNTIYFGEGSWLTVV.

The chain is built from TRBV6-5 and TRBJ1-4; D not certain. The CDR3 has 14 amino acids. V gave up 0 bases and J gave up 5 bases, with 7 bases separating them. The germline V gene has CDR1 MNHEY and CDR2 SVGAGI. The CDR3 spells CASSYSSRNEKLFF. The CDR3, as DNA: TGTGCCAGCAGTTACTCGAGCAGAAATGAAAAACTGTTTTTT.